The rows below give T cell receptor beta chains drawn from one sample of a study of glioma-infiltrating T cells after dendritic cell vaccination. The data were produced by immunoSEQ multiplex PCR, yet TCRdb's version contains in-frame clones alone and is incomplete. The sample lists some 78,000 clones, 75% to 90% occurring once. Sequenced material: blood, taken after dendritic cell vaccination. These TCRs come from a human donor with glioblastoma. CDR3s leave out the opening cysteine and the closing phenylalanine or tryptophan.

V gene	J gene	CDR3 protein
TRBV6-5	TRBJ1-2	ASSYGTGRDYGYT
TRBV4-1	TRBJ1-5	ASSQNGLAVTNQPQH
TRBV29-1	TRBJ1-1	SVAATGVIFGGNTEAF
TRBV7-6	TRBJ2-7	ASSYPSGTGPYEQY
TRBV13	TRBJ1-4	ASSQSGTSGDWANEKLF
TRBV2	TRBJ2-3	ASRELAGRTDTQY
TRBV15	TRBJ2-2	ATSRPFAGELF
TRBV6-5	TRBJ1-2	ASSSSTTGAWGYT
TRBV6-5	TRBJ2-2	ASSYSAGPGELF
TRBV28	TRBJ2-7	ASRGEDRVSYEQY
TRBV7-2	TRBJ2-7	ASSFTSGIGYEQY
TRBV18	TRBJ2-7	ASSPDLVTYEQY
TRBV18	TRBJ2-7	ASSPGTGGSYEQY
TRBV27	TRBJ1-2	ASSSSHRGLLVGANYGYT
TRBV2	TRBJ1-4	ASSGPVAELF
TRBV19	TRBJ1-3	ASSITGSGNTIY
TRBV6-5	TRBJ1-6	ASSRDRVAPLH
TRBV9	TRBJ2-5	ASSSGLAGVETQY
TRBV6-5	TRBJ1-1	ASSRGTTEAF
TRBV14	TRBJ2-5	ASSQEQQGGETQY
TRBV7-6	TRBJ1-3	ASSRGEGSGNTIY
TRBV28	TRBJ1-2	ASQQGARDGYT
TRBV7-6	TRBJ1-3	ASSLEAVRLSGNTIY
TRBV9	TRBJ2-7	ASSGSGSPSYEQY
TRBV11-2	TRBJ1-1	ASSLDGQGPAF
TRBV5-6	TRBJ2-7	ASSGQLNYEQY
TRBV6-4	TRBJ2-1	ASSVTSGDYNEQF
TRBV5-1	TRBJ2-5	ASSLGGMNQETQY
TRBV7-2	TRBJ1-1	ASSGGQANTEAF